The 10 T cell receptor beta chains below all came from one sample that was sequenced in a study of blood T cells in healthy people across ages. A second PCR, run for roughly 7 to 11 cycles, used a sample-barcoded 5' primer plus a J-beta primer mix. Using its own MiXCR run on the 5' RACE reads, TCRdb lists one record per CDR3 protein. The repertoire holds 650,000 or so distinct CDR3 sequences, with roughly half as singletons. Sequenced input: blood. The receptors come from a woman older than 75 in good health.

The V and J genes are TRBV5-1 and TRBJ2-1; D call uncertain. Germline V gene data show CDR1 as SGHRS and CDR2 as YFSETQ. Trimming left V 1 base short and J 7 bases short, with 6 bases between. This CDR3 spans 12 amino acids. CDR3 amino acids: CASSLMRNEQFF. DNA for the CDR3: TGCGCCAGCAGCTTGATGAGGAATGAGCAGTTCTTC.

This clonotype was counted many times. The junction differs from germline at one of its ends, possibly a read error. The V call is TRBV5-1, the J call TRBJ1-2; 7 positions match TRBD1. The length of the CDR3 is 13 residues. CDR1 SGHRS and CDR2 YFSETQ come from the germline V gene. The DNA of the CDR3 is TGTGCCAGCTCTAGGGGGCTAGACTATGGCTACACCTTC. Translating it yields CASSRGLDYGYTF.

The chain uses TRBV5-1 and TRBJ1-6; 11 positions match TRBD1. The V gene's germline CDR1 is SGHRS and CDR2 YFSETQ. This CDR3 spans 15 amino acids. V lost 6 bases and J lost 9; bases outside the gene matches: 8. The CDR3 DNA reads TGCGCCAGCACCCAAGGACAGGGGGCTGGTTCACCCCTCCACTTT. Amino acids: CASTQGQGAGSPLHF. Supplemented by reference TRBV5-1 and TRBJ1-6, the full variable domain reads KAGVTQTPRYLIKTRGQQVTLSCSPISGHRSVSWYQQTPGQGLQFLFEYFSETQRNKGNFPGRFSGRQFSNSRSEMNVSTLELGDSALYLCASTQGQGAGSPLHFGNGTRLTVT.

CDR3 region: CASSQGSGVAKNIQYF. CDR3 bases: TGTGCCAGCAGCCAAGGGAGCGGGGTCGCCAAAAACATTCAGTACTTC. This chain connects TRBV3-1 to TRBJ2-4; 7 nucleotides align to TRBD2. Germline V gives CDR1 LGHDT, CDR2 YNNKEL (reference sequence). This CDR3 region has 16 residues. The V segment lost 1 base and the J segment 1 base; nucleotides outside the gene matches: 4.

Many counts were recorded for this clonotype. This sequence joins TRBV7-9 and TRBJ1-5; D not resolved. The length of the CDR3 is 14 residues. Trimming pared 0 bases from V and 5 bases from J, leaving 8 bases between. The V gene's germline CDR1 is SEHNR and CDR2 FQNEAQ (reference sequence). CDR3 sequence reads: CASSLAGIHQPQHF. The CDR3 coding sequence is TGTGCCAGCAGCTTAGCAGGAATTCATCAGCCCCAGCATTTT.

The chain carries TRBV3-1 and TRBJ1-6, with 7 bases aligning to TRBD1. This CDR3 is built from 14 residues. V lost 2 bases to trimming and J lost 8 bases; unmatched junction nucleotides: 3. The germline CDR1 and CDR2 sequences are LGHDT and YNNKEL (reference sequence). The CDR3 DNA reads as TGTGCCAGCAGCCAATTTGGGACAGATTCACCCCTCCACTTT. Translated: CASSQFGTDSPLHF.

This clonotype appeared a single time. The rearrangement links TRBV7-6 to TRBJ1-2; a weak D match, TRBD1 (5 bases). The V gene lost 2 bases and the J gene lost 7 bases, with 14 bases spanning the gap. Germline V lookup: CDR1 SGHVS, CDR2 FNYEAQ. This CDR3 has 14 residues. The CDR3 DNA reads TGTGCCAGCAGCTTAAGGTCAGGGCGGAGTGGCTACACCTTC. This sequence encodes CASSLRSGRSGYTF.

At least ten counts were recorded for this clonotype. The chain employs TRBV18 and TRBJ2-1; 9 bases map to TRBD1. The germline gives CDR1 KGHSH, CDR2 LQKENI. There are 14 residues in the CDR3. With V trimmed by 6 bases and J by 7 bases, 7 bases remained unmatched. The CDR3 region is CASSTTGQGNEQFF. CDR3 DNA sequence: TGTGCCAGCTCCACTACCGGACAGGGGAATGAGCAGTTCTTC.

In this sample, this clonotype turned up many times. The junction and the germline gene differ at one end; a read error may be behind it. The J gene is TRBJ2-7, the V gene TRBV7-9, with 10 bases aligning to TRBD2. The CDR3 length is 13 residues. Germline V gene data show CDR1 as SEHNR and CDR2 as FQNEAQ (reference sequence). CDR3 DNA: TGTGCCAGCAGTTTAGCGGGGGGCTACGAGCAGTACTTC. This gives the protein CASSLAGGYEQYF.

This clonotype showed up just once. The V gene is TRBV12-3 or TRBV12-4, the J gene TRBJ2-2, with 8 nucleotides matching TRBD1. This CDR3 is 15 amino acids long. Unmatched junction bases numbered 10, after V lost 7 bases and J lost 6 bases. The CDR3: CASTHPGQGAGELFF. In DNA, the CDR3 is TGTGCCAGCACCCACCCCGGACAGGGCGCCGGGGAGCTGTTTTTT.